This TCR beta chain was sequenced in a study of cytomegalovirus exposure and HLA in healthy donors. Findings of the study overall: Later analysis associated a missense DCLRE1C variant with TCR beta V- and J-gene trimming. Presence/absence comparisons presumed near-even sequencing depth among donors. Beyond CMV serostatus, there was no information to go on about immune exposure.

The germline CDR1 and CDR2 sequences are SNHLY and FYNNEI. The CDR3 loop spans 15 amino acids. V trimming: 5 bases; J trimming: 0 bases; junction bases outside the gene matches: 4. Primers for the PCR totalled 60 Vbeta and 13 Jbeta. As originally analysed: Unique TCR beta chains numbered around 80 million in a later analysis, with roughly 11 million shared. Libraries were prepared by immunoSEQ multiplex PCR; TCRdb keeps only in-frame clonotypes and omits some of them. V and J calls and clone size are as listed in that table; D and trimming were resolved from the DNA. The repertoire holds 150,000 to 200,000 clones, 80% to 90% seen once, with about 10% in the top ten. This clone was seen a single time. The antigen remains undetermined.

The TCR sequence derives from a man in his late teens or twenties in good health and CMV-seropositive. V is TRBV2 and J is TRBJ1-5, with 7 bases matching TRBD1. The sample comprised PBMCs. CDR3 DNA sequence: TGTGCCAGCAGTCAGACAGGGTATAGCAATCAGCCCCAGCATTTT. This encodes CASSQTGYSNQPQHF.